This TCR beta chain came from a study of blood T cell repertoires in COVID-19 (dated by TCRdb to between 2020 and 2021). Broadly, across the study: The collaborator samples originated in the United States, Italy and Spain and spanned the acute and convalescent phases of COVID-19. The material from the prospective study consisted of cDNA or gDNA derived from T cells, B-cell-depleted T cells, or PBMCs. The repertoires were released in a freely available public database meant as a resource for research on the immune response to SARS-CoV-2. Samples came from the ongoing ImmuneRACE study (first 160 participants) plus 1,254 subjects from 6 global collaborators. Subjects who had been exposed to COVID-19, were actively infected with it, or had recovered from it provided the deeply sampled blood TCRbeta repertoires that made up the dataset. Where HLA class I and class II types were available, the types were taken from metadata supplied by the sample provider, not from assay-based typing. Sample metadata almost always included a de-identified subject ID, COVID-19 status, age in years and sex.

Its CDR3 holds 12 amino acids, cysteine through phenylalanine. This entry keeps only the CDR3 DNA: 36 bases, framed from base 1. CDR1 LNHDA and CDR2 SQIVND were looked up in the germline V gene (reference sequence). Each collaborating institution followed its own protocols to collect whole blood in K2EDTA tubes. For TCRbeta analysis, collaborators shipped samples as frozen whole blood, isolated PBMCs, or DNA extracted from either of those sample types. Of note for this clone: Its target antigen remains unknown. The junction departs from the called germline gene at one end, perhaps through a read error.

The full study reports these points: The quantity of clinical and demographic metadata differed by source and by participant and was supplied without curation.

TCRbeta CDR3 regions were amplified from genomic DNA by means of the immunoSEQ Assay, a bias-controlled multiplex PCR. In the source study's methods: The number of nucleated cells in each sample was estimated from the amplification of reference gene primers within the assay. To quantify the absolute abundance of each unique TCRbeta CDR3 rearrangement, sequence reads were collapsed and filtered. For each sample, productive Simpson clonality was calculated as the square root of Simpson's diversity index over productive rearrangements. TCRdb obtained this table from immuneACCESS and retained in-frame rearrangements with V and J assigned. These tables miss some clones; where compared with another copy, unresolved V genes account for less than half of the shortfall, and the remainder is unexplained. D and trimming were read from the DNA, whereas the V and J calls and clone size are those reported in that table. The table for this sample lists 110,000 or so clones; about 85% of them were counted only once. The top ten clonotypes cover 3% to 3.5% of the sample.

The chain uses TRBV19 and TRBJ2-1, and 7 junction bases match TRBD1. Sequenced: peripheral blood. The sequence was obtained from a man in his forties with acute or convalescent COVID-19. The CDR3 reads as follows: CASSTNRQGRVF. The DNA is as follows: TGTGCCAGTAGTACCAATAGACAGGGTCGGGTCTTC.